The text below deals with one T cell receptor beta chain. No antigen is known for it. These data come from a study of cytomegalovirus exposure and HLA in healthy donors. Findings and caveats of the study: Through in vitro validation, three CMV-associated chains were shown to be specific for CMV antigens.

Germline V CDR1 and CDR2: SNHLY, FYNNEI. The trim removed 7 bases at V and 0 bases at J, leaving 5 bases unmatched. The CDR3 length is 16 residues. TCRdb's copy holds only in-frame clones and misses some; the assay was immunoSEQ multiplex PCR. This sample has more than 55,000 clones, with roughly 87% found just once. This receptor was taken from a woman aged 18-29 years in good health and CMV-seronegative. The chain recombines TRBV2 with TRBJ2-5; 13 bases map to TRBD2. The sequencing sample was made of PBMCs. The CDR3 protein is CASTSGLAGDQETQYF. In DNA, the CDR3 is TGTGCCAGCACCTCTGGACTAGCGGGAGACCAAGAGACCCAGTACTTC.